This T cell receptor (beta chain) came from a study of shared clonotypes between healthy human individuals. Study-wide points: It was the few donors that limited the genetic and exposure-history diversity represented.

There are 14 residues in the CDR3. The V and J ends lost 8 bases and 4 bases respectively, with 17 bases between them. Germline CDR1 and CDR2: SGHTA and FQGNSA. Genomic DNA (from each subset) was split evenly across several immunoSEQ plates. The repertoire was sequenced with immunoSEQ multiplex PCR; TCRdb's copy has only in-frame clones and lacks some. The data contain about 510,000 clones, 79% of them singletons. A word on this clone: The target antigen is unknown.

This sequence joins TRBV7-2 and TRBJ1-2; D not certain. The specimen sequenced was PBMCs. This sequence was found in a woman aged 40 to 50 in good health. Some clones in this sample may be carry-over from other donors' samples. CDR3 nucleotides: TGTGCCAGCTCAAATCCCGGGCGAAGCTATGGCTACACCTTC. It is translated as CASSNPGRSYGYTF.